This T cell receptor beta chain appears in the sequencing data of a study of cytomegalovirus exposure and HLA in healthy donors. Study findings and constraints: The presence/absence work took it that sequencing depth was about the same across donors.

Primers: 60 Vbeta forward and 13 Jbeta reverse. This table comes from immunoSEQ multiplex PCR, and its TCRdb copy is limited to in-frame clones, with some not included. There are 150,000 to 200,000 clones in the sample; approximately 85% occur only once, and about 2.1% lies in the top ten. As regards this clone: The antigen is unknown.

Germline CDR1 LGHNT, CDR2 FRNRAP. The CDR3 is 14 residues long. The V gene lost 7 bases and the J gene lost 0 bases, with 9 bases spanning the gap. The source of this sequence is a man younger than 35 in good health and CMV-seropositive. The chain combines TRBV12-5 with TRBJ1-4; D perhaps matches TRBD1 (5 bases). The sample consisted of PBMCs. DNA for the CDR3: TGTGCTAGTGCCTCGACAGCAACTAATGAAAAACTGTTTTTT. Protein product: CASASTATNEKLFF. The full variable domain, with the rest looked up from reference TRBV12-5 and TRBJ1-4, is DARVTQTPRHKVTEMGQEVTMRCQPILGHNTVFWYRQTMMQGLELLAYFRNRAPLDDSGMPKDRFSAEMPDATLATLKIQPSEPRDSAVYFCASASTATNEKLFFGSGTQLSVL.